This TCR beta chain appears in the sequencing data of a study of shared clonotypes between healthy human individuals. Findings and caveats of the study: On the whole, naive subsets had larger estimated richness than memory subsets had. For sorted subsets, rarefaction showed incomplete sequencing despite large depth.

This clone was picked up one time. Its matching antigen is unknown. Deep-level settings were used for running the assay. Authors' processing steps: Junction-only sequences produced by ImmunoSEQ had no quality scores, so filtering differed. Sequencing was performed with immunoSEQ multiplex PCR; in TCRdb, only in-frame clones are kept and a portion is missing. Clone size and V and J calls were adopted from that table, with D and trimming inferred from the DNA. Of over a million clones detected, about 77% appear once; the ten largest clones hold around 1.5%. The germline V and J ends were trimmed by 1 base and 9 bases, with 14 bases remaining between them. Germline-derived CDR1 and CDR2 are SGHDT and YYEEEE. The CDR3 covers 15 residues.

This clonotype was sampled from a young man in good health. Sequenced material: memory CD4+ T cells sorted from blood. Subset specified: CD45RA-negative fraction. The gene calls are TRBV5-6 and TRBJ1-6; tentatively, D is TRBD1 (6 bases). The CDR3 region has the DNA TGTGCCAGCAGCTTGAAGGGGGGGGCAAGTTCACCCCTCCACTTT. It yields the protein CASSLKGGASSPLHF.